This TCR beta chain was documented in a study of shared clonotypes between healthy human individuals. Study-level results: The authors expected sequencing depth to affect clonotype sharing among donors.

As for this clone: Its antigen is undetermined.

Recent vaccinations or acute infections were absent in the healthy HIV-negative adult donors. CDR1 and CDR2 (germline): SQVTM, ANQGSEA. V dropped 2 bases and J dropped 8 bases, with 15 bases sitting between them. The length of the CDR3 is 13 residues. Sequenced by immunoSEQ multiplex PCR; TCRdb stores in-frame clones only, minus some. The sample has 400,000 to 500,000 clones, roughly four fifths seen once. This clonotype was obtained from a woman between 40 and 50 years old in good health. Some clones in this sample may be carry-over from other donors' samples. The chain links TRBV29-1 to TRBJ1-1; the D is unclear. The sequencing input was PBMCs. The DNA for the CDR3 is TGCAGCGTTGAACCAAGACCTAGGGTAGAAGCTTTCTTT. This translates into CSVEPRPRVEAFF.